A selection of T cell receptor beta chains follows, all from one sample in a study of T cells in Graves' hyperthyroidism and ophthalmopathy. TCRdb used MiXCR to reprocess the multiplex PCR reads, holding one entry per CDR3 protein. The repertoire holds about 320,000 distinct CDR3 sequences, around 16% seen once, with approximately 31% in the top ten. Sequenced: blood. Receptors originate from a man younger than 45 with Graves' hyperthyroidism. Both conserved end residues are part of each CDR3. Fields, in order: clone size, V gene, D gene, J gene, CDR3 protein, CDR3 DNA. A D gene is named only where the DNA matches it firmly. Some rows have no size entry. The others give once, few or many, or a class for an expanded clone.

-,TRBV5-8,-,TRBJ2-1,CASSLGDTYNEQFF,TGTGCCAGCAGCTTGGGGGACACGTACAATGAGCAGTTCTTC
once,TRBV7-9,-,TRBJ2-1,CASSGEGGKEYNEQFF,TGTGCCAGCAGCGGGGAGGGGGGCAAGGAATACAATGAGCAGTTCTTC
many,TRBV12-3/TRBV12-4,-,TRBJ2-1,CASSRQFEQFF,TGTGCCAGCAGTAGACAGTTTGAGCAGTTCTTC
many,TRBV5-1,TRBD1,TRBJ1-1,CASSPGDRQGRENTEAFF,TGCGCCAGCAGTCCTGGGGATCGACAGGGGAGGGAGAACACTGAAGCTTTCTTT
many,TRBV28,-,TRBJ2-7,CASSNDLGDPREQYF,TGTGCCAGCAGTAACGACCTCGGGGATCCGCGCGAGCAGTACTTC
-,TRBV6-2/TRBV6-3,-,TRBJ1-5,CASSWSNQPQHF,TGTGCCAGCAGTTGGAGCAATCAGCCCCAGCATTTT
few,TRBV27,TRBD2,TRBJ2-7,CASSPTLELAGEYEQYF,TGTGCCAGCAGTCCTACTTTAGAACTAGCGGGAGAGTACGAGCAGTACTTC
many,TRBV6-1,TRBD1,TRBJ1-5,CASSGDSRSIWVQHF,TGTGCCAGCAGTGGGGACAGCCGAAGCATATGGGTCCAGCATTTT
many,TRBV3-1,-,TRBJ2-5,CASSHQGRETQYF,TGTGCCAGCAGCCACCAGGGGCGGGAGACCCAGTACTTC
many,TRBV24-1,TRBD1,TRBJ2-3,CATSDPRTGGTDTQYF,TGTGCCACCAGTGATCCACGGACAGGGGGAACAGATACGCAGTATTTT
-,TRBV10-3,TRBD1,TRBJ2-1,CAISESPGQGYNEQFF,TGTGCCATCAGTGAGTCACCGGGACAGGGATACAATGAGCAGTTCTTC
many,TRBV18,TRBD2,TRBJ2-2,CASSPLAGPNTGELFF,TGTGCCAGCTCACCTTTAGCGGGACCGAACACCGGGGAGCTGTTTTTT
many,TRBV5-1,TRBD1,TRBJ2-1,CASSSGQGVNEQFF,TGCGCCAGCAGCTCGGGACAGGGTGTGAATGAGCAGTTCTTC
-,TRBV6-1,-,TRBJ2-7,CASSVGGMGYEQYF,TGTGCCAGCAGTGTTGGAGGTATGGGCTACGAGCAGTACTTC
many,TRBV3-1,-,TRBJ1-5,CASSQGVNQPQHF,TGTGCCAGCAGCCAAGGGGTAAATCAGCCCCAGCATTTT
few,TRBV5-1,-,TRBJ2-7,CASSSRTGRVSYEQYF,TGCGCCAGCAGTTCCCGGACAGGGAGGGTGTCCTACGAGCAGTACTTC
many,TRBV5-1,-,TRBJ2-1,CASTVRTSRGNEQFF,TGCGCCAGCACCGTTCGGACCTCCCGTGGCAATGAGCAGTTCTTC
-,TRBV10-3,-,TRBJ2-3,CAISDTADTQYF,TGTGCCATCAGTGATACCGCAGATACGCAGTATTTT
-,TRBV30,-,TRBJ2-3,CAWSGAAGATDTQYF,TGTGCCTGGAGTGGAGCGGCGGGCGCCACAGATACGCAGTATTTT
many,TRBV30,TRBD2,TRBJ2-1,CAWGGLAVEEQFF,TGTGCCTGGGGAGGACTAGCGGTTGAGGAGCAGTTCTTC
-,TRBV10-3,-,TRBJ2-2,CAISGPYGAVSGELFF,TGTGCCATCAGTGGACCCTATGGGGCAGTCTCAGGGGAGCTGTTTTTT
many,TRBV27,-,TRBJ2-5,CASSLNPGQETQYF,TGTGCCAGCAGTTTAAATCCGGGGCAAGAGACCCAGTACTTC
-,TRBV6-1,-,TRBJ1-4,CASLGPTNEKPFF,TGTGCCAGCTTGGGACCAACTAATGAAAAACCGTTTTTT
-,TRBV19,-,TRBJ2-7,CASSITATGEQYF,TGTGCCAGTAGTATAACCGCAACCGGGGAGCAGTACTTC
few,TRBV7-2,-,TRBJ1-1,CASSFSGEYTEAFF,TGTGCCAGCAGCTTTTCAGGGGAGTACACTGAAGCTTTCTTT
-,TRBV7-3,TRBD2,TRBJ2-2,CASSLGTSGIGGELFF,TGTGCCAGCAGCTTGGGGACTAGCGGGATTGGCGGGGAGCTGTTTTTT
-,TRBV5-1,-,TRBJ2-3,CASSLEPTRGDTQYF,TGCGCCAGCAGCTTGGAACCCACCAGGGGAGATACGCAGTATTTT
many,TRBV2,-,TRBJ1-1,CASSRAMNTEAFF,TGTGCCAGCAGCAGGGCTATGAACACTGAAGCTTTCTTT
-,TRBV6-1,TRBD1,TRBJ2-2,CASSPGTGTGELFF,TGTGCCAGCAGCCCCGGGACAGGCACCGGGGAGCTGTTTTTT
many,TRBV30,TRBD1,TRBJ1-2,CAWSPTGGYGYTF,TGTGCCTGGAGCCCGACAGGGGGTTACGGCTACACCTTC
-,TRBV7-2,TRBD2,TRBJ2-1,CASSLEAGVVYNEQFF,TGTGCCAGCAGCTTAGAAGCGGGAGTGGTTTACAATGAGCAGTTCTTC
many,TRBV6-4,-,TRBJ1-5,CASSDPTQVGFSNQPQHF,TGTGCCAGCAGTGATCCGACACAGGTGGGATTTAGCAATCAGCCCCAGCATTTT
-,TRBV9,-,TRBJ1-2,CASSVGGTYYGYTF,TGTGCCAGCAGCGTAGGAGGCACCTACTATGGCTACACCTTC
many,TRBV4-1,-,TRBJ2-7,CASSPGHGGTSEQYF,TGCGCCAGCAGCCCCGGACACGGAGGGACATCCGAGCAGTACTTC
many,TRBV6-1,TRBD1,TRBJ1-1,CASRQQGALNTEAFF,TGTGCCAGCAGGCAACAGGGGGCCTTGAACACTGAAGCTTTCTTT
many,TRBV12-3/TRBV12-4,-,TRBJ2-3,CASGYALHRLDTQYF,TGTGCCAGCGGCTACGCCCTACACAGACTTGATACGCAGTATTTT
-,TRBV20-1,-,TRBJ2-6,CSAPLVASGANVLTF,TGCAGTGCTCCTCTCGTCGCCTCTGGGGCCAACGTCCTGACTTTC
-,TRBV5-1,-,TRBJ2-2,CASSLGDPGELFF,TGCGCCAGCAGCTTAGGGGATCCCGGGGAGCTGTTTTTT
-,TRBV5-6,-,TRBJ1-2,CASSRDDYYGYTF,TGTGCCAGCAGCCGCGACGACTACTATGGCTACACCTTC
few,TRBV10-3,-,TRBJ1-2,CAITDRDYGYTF,TGTGCCATCACCGACAGAGACTATGGCTACACCTTC
-,TRBV30,TRBD2,TRBJ2-1,CAWTSGGSGEQFF,TGTGCCTGGACTAGCGGAGGGAGTGGTGAGCAGTTCTTC
many,TRBV7-2,TRBD2,TRBJ2-1,CASSPGGTPFPFF,TGTGCCAGCAGCCCCGGGGGGACTCCCTTTCCGTTCTTC
many,TRBV27,-,TRBJ1-1,CASMRQIMNTEAFF,TGTGCCAGCATGCGACAGATAATGAACACTGAAGCTTTCTTT
many,TRBV2,-,TRBJ2-7,CASSNEGGYEQYF,TGTGCCAGCAGCAACGAGGGGGGTTACGAGCAGTACTTC
many,TRBV3-1,-,TRBJ2-7,CASSPRYSPHEQYF,TGTGCCAGCAGCCCCCGCTACAGTCCACACGAGCAGTACTTC
many,TRBV11-2,-,TRBJ2-7,CASSLAASYEQYF,TGTGCCAGCAGCTTAGCAGCCTCCTACGAGCAGTACTTC
-,TRBV25-1,-,TRBJ1-6,CASSVGGRGSPLHF,TGTGCCAGCAGTGTAGGAGGGCGGGGTTCACCCCTCCACTTT
-,TRBV30,-,TRBJ2-7,CAWRGASYEQYF,TGTGCCTGGAGAGGGGCCTCCTACGAGCAGTACTTC
many,TRBV15,TRBD1,TRBJ1-2,CATSSDGTGAGYTF,TGTGCCACCAGCAGCGACGGGACAGGGGCTGGCTACACCTTC
-,TRBV20-1,-,TRBJ2-1,CSADKGLTDPRNEQFF,TGCAGTGCCGATAAGGGACTCACAGACCCAAGGAATGAGCAGTTCTTC
many,TRBV12-3/TRBV12-4,TRBD2,TRBJ2-7,CASSLVLGGLAAHEQYF,TGTGCCAGCAGTTTAGTCCTGGGGGGACTAGCAGCCCACGAGCAGTACTTC
few,TRBV7-9,-,TRBJ2-1,CASSLVSNEQFF,TGTGCCAGCAGCTTAGTTTCCAATGAGCAGTTCTTC
few,TRBV4-1,-,TRBJ2-1,CASSHFKLVQFF,TGCGCCAGCAGCCACTTTAAGCTCGTCCAGTTCTTC
many,TRBV7-6,-,TRBJ2-1,CASSYQQGGGNEQFF,TGTGCCAGCAGCTATCAGCAGGGGGGGGGGAATGAGCAGTTCTTC
few,TRBV20-1,-,TRBJ2-7,CSARDHSPLVEQYF,TGCAGTGCTAGAGATCACAGTCCCCTGGTCGAGCAGTACTTC
few,TRBV6-2/TRBV6-3,TRBD1,TRBJ1-1,CASSPAGGGTGEAFF,TGTGCCAGCAGTCCCGCAGGGGGTGGCACGGGTGAAGCTTTCTTT
many,TRBV5-1,-,TRBJ1-1,CASSLSGAATEAFF,TGCGCCAGCAGCTTGTCCGGGGCAGCAACTGAAGCTTTCTTT
many,TRBV10-3,-,TRBJ2-7,CATLTGYTYEQYF,TGTGCCACCCTGACGGGATACACCTACGAGCAGTACTTC
many,TRBV27,TRBD1,TRBJ2-7,CASGRQGDAYEQYF,TGTGCCAGCGGGAGACAGGGGGATGCCTACGAGCAGTACTTC